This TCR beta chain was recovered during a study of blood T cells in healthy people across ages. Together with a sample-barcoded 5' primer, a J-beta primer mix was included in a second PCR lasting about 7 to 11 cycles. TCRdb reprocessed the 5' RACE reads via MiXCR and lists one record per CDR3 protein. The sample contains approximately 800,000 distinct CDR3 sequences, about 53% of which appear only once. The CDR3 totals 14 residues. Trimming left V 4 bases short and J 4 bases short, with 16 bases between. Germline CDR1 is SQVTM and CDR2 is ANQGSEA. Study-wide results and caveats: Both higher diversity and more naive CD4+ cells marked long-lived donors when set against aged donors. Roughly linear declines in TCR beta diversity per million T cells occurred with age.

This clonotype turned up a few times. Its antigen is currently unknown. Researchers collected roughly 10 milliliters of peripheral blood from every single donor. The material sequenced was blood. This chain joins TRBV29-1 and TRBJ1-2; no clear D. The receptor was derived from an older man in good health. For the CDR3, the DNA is TGCAGCGTTGCCCCCCGGCCCCTGAGCTATGGCTACACCTTC. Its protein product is CSVAPRPLSYGYTF.